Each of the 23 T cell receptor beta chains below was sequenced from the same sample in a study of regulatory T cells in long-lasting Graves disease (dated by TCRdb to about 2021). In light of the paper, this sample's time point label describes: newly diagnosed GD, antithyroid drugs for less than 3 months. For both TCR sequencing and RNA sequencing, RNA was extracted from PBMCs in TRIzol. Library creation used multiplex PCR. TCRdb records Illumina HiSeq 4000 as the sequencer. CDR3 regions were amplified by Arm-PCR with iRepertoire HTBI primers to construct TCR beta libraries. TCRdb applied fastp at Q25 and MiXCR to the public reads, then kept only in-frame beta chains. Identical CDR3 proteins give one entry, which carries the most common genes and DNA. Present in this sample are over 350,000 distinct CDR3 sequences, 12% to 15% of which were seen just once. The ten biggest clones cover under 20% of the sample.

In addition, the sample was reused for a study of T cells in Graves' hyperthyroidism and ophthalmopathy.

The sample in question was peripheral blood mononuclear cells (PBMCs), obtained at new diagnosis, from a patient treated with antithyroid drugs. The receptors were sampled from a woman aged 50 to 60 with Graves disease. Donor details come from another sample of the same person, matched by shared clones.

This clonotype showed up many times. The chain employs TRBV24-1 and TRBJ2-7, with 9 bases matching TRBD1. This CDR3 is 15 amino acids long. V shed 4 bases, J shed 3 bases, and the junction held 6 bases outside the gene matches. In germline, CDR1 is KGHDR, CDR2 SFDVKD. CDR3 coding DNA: TGTGCCACCAGTGACCCGACAGGGGGAGGCTACGAGCAGTACTTC. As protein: CATSDPTGGGYEQYF.

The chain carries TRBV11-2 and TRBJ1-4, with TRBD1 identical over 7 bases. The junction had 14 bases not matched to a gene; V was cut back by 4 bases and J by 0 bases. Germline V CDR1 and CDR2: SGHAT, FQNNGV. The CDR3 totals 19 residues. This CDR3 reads CASSSGGGHIGTTNEKLFF. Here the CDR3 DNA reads TGTGCCAGCAGCTCAGGGGGGGGTCACATCGGAACAACTAATGAAAAACTGTTTTTT. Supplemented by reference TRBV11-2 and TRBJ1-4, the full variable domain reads EAGVAQSPRYKIIEKRQSVAFWCNPISGHATLYWYQQILGQGPKLLIQFQNNGVVDDSQLPKDRFSAERLKGVDSTLKIQPAKLEDSAVYLCASSSGGGHIGTTNEKLFFGSGTQLSVL.

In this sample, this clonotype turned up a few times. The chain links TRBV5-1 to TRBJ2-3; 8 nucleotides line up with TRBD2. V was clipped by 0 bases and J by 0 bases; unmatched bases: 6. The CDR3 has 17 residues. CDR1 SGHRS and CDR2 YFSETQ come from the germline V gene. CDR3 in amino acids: CASSLDVAGQSTDTQYF. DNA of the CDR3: TGCGCCAGCAGCTTGGACGTAGCGGGACAAAGCACAGATACGCAGTATTTT.

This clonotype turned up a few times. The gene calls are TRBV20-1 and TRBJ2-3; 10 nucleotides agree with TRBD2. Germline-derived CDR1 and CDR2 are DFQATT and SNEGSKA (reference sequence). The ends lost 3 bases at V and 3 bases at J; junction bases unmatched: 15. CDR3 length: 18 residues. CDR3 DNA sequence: TGCAGTGCTAGTGATGTGTCTGTAGCGGGAGGATTAACAGATACGCAGTATTTT. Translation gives CSASDVSVAGGLTDTQYF.

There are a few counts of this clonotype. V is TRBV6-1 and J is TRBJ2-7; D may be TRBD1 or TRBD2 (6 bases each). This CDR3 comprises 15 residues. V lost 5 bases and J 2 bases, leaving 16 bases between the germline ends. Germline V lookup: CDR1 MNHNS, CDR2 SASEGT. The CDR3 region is CASSPRGPPTYEQYF. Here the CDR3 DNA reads TGTGCCAGCAGTCCCCGGGGGCCACCCACCTACGAGCAGTACTTC.

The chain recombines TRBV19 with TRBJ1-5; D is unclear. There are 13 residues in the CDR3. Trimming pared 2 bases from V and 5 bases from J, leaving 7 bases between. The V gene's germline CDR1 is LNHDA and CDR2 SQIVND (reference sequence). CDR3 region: CASSIITDQPQHF. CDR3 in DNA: TGTGCCAGTAGTATAATCACAGATCAGCCCCAGCATTTT.

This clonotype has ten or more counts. The CDR3 DNA sequence: TGCGCCAGCAGCCCCACGGGGCAGGGGGCGATAGTGGGATCTGAAGCTTTCTTT. Residues: CASSPTGQGAIVGSEAFF. The gene calls are TRBV5-1 and TRBJ1-1; 8 bases fit TRBD1. Per germline, CDR1 SGHRS and CDR2 YFSETQ. The CDR3 consists of 18 residues. V shed 4 bases and J 6 bases; nucleotides not matched to a gene: 20.

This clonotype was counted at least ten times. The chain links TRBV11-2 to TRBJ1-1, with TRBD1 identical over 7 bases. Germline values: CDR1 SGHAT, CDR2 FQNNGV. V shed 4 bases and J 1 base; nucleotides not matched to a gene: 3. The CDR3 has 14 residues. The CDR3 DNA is TGTGCCAGCAGCTGGGACAGACAGAACACTGAAGCTTTCTTT. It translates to CASSWDRQNTEAFF. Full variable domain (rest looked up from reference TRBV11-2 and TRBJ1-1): EAGVAQSPRYKIIEKRQSVAFWCNPISGHATLYWYQQILGQGPKLLIQFQNNGVVDDSQLPKDRFSAERLKGVDSTLKIQPAKLEDSAVYLCASSWDRQNTEAFFGQGTRLTVV.

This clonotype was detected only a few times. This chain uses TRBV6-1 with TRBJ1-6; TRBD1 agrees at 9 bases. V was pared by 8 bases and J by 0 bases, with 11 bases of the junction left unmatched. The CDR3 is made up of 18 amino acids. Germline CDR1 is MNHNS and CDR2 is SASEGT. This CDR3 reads CASSYYGTGSSYNSPLHF. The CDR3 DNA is TGTGCCAGCTCTTATTACGGGACAGGGAGCTCCTATAATTCACCCCTCCACTTT.

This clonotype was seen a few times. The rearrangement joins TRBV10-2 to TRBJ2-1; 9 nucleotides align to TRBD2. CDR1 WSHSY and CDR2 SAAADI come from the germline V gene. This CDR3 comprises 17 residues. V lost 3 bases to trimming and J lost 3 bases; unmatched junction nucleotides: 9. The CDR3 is CASSDHLAGEVYNEQFF. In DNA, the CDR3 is TGCGCCAGCAGTGACCATTTAGCGGGAGAGGTCTACAATGAGCAGTTCTTC.

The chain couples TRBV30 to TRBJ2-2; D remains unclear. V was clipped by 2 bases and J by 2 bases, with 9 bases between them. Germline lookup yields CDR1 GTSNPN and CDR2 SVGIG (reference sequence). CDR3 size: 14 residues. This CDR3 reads CAWSPGFNTGELFF. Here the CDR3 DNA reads TGTGCCTGGAGTCCCGGGTTCAACACCGGGGAGCTGTTTTTT.

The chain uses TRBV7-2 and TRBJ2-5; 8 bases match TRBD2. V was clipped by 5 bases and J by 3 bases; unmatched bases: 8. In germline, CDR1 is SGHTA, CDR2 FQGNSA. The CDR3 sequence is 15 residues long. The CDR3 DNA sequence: TGTGCCAGCAGCCACTACGGGGGGGGGGAAGAGACCCAGTACTTC. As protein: CASSHYGGGEETQYF.

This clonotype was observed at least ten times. CDR3 region: CASRQTSGGIYEQYF. CDR3 DNA: TGTGCCAGCAGGCAGACTAGCGGGGGAATATACGAGCAGTACTTC. This chain uses TRBV27 with TRBJ2-7; TRBD2 agrees at 12 bases. V lost 6 bases, J lost 4 bases, and 7 bases stayed unmatched. The CDR3 is 15 residues long. CDR1 MNHEY and CDR2 SMNVEV come from the germline V gene (reference sequence).

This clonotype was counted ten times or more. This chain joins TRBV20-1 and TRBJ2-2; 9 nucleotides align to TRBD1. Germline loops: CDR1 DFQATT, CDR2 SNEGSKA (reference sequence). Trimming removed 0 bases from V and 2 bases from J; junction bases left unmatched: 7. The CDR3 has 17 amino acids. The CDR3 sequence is CSARDLQTGGNTGELFF. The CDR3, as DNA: TGCAGTGCTAGAGATCTGCAGACAGGGGGAAACACCGGGGAGCTGTTTTTT.

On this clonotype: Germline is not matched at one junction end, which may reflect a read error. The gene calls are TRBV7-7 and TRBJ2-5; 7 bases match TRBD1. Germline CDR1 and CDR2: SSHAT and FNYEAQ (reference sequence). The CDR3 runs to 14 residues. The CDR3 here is CASSRGQYQETQYF. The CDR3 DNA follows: TGTGCTAGCAGCCGGGGACAGTACCAAGAGACCCAGTACTTC.

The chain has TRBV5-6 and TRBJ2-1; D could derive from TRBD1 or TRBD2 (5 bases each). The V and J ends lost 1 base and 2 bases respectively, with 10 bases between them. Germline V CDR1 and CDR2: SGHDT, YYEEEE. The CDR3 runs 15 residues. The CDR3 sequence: CASSLRRGAYNEQFF. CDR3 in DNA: TGTGCCAGCAGCTTGCGTAGGGGAGCCTACAATGAGCAGTTCTTC.

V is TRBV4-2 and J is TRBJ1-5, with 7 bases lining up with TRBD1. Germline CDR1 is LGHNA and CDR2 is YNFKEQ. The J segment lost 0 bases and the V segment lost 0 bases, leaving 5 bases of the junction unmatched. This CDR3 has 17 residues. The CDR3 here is CASSQEGGGDSNQPQHF. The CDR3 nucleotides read TGTGCCAGCAGCCAAGAAGGGGGCGGAGATAGCAATCAGCCCCAGCATTTT.

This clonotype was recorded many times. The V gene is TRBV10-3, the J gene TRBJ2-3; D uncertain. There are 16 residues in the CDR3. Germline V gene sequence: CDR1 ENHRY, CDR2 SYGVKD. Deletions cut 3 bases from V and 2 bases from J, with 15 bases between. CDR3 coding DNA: TGTGCCATCAGTGAATTTGGCTTTACTAACACAGATACGCAGTATTTT. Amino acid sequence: CAISEFGFTNTDTQYF.

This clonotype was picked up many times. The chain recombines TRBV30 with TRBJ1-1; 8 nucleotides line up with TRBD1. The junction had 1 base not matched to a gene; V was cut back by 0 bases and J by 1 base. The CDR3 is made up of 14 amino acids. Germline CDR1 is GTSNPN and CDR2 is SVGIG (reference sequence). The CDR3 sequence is CAWSVQGANTEAFF. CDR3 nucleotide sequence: TGTGCCTGGAGTGTTCAGGGGGCGAACACTGAAGCTTTCTTT.

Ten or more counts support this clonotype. The CDR3 protein is CASSYLPTGGNTEAFF. CDR3 nucleotides: TGTGCCAGCAGTTACCTTCCGACAGGGGGGAACACTGAAGCTTTCTTT. The chain couples TRBV6-5 to TRBJ1-1; 9 bases map to TRBD1. After removal of 2 bases from V and 1 base from J, the junction contained 5 bases not matched to a gene. The CDR3 runs to 16 residues. Per germline, CDR1 MNHEY and CDR2 SVGAGI.

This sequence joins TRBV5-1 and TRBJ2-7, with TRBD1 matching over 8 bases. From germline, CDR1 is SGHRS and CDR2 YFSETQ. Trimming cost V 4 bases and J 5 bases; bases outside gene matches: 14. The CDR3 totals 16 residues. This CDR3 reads CASSPTWAGGFNEQYF. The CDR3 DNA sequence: TGCGCCAGCAGCCCAACGTGGGCAGGGGGCTTCAACGAGCAGTACTTC.

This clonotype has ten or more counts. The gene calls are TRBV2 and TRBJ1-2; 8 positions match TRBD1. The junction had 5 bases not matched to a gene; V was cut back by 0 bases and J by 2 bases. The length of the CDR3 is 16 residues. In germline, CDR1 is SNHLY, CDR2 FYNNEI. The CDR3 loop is CASSEATGQANYGYTF. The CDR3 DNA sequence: TGTGCCAGCAGTGAAGCAACGGGACAGGCGAACTATGGCTACACCTTC.

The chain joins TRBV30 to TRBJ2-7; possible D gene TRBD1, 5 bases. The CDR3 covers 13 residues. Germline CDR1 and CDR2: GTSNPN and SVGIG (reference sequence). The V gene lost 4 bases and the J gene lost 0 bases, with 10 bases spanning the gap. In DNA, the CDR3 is TGTGCCTGGAACCAGGGAAGCTCCTACGAGCAGTACTTC. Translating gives CAWNQGSSYEQYF.